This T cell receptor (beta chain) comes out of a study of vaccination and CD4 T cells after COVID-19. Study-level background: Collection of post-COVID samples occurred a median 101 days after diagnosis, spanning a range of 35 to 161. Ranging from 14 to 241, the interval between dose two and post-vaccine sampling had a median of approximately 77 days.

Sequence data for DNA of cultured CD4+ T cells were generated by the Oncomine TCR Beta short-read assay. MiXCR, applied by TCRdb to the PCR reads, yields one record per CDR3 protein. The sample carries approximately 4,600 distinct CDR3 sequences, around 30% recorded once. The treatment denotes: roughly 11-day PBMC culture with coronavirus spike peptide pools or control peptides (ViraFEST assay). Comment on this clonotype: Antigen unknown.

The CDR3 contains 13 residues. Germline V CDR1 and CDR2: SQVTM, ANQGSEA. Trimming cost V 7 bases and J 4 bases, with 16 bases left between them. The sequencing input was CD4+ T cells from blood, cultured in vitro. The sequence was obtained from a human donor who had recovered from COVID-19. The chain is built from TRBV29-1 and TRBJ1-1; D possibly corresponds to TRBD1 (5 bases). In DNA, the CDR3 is TGCAGCGGACTCCGGGACCCCGGCACTGAAGCTTTCTTT. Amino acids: CSGLRDPGTEAFF.